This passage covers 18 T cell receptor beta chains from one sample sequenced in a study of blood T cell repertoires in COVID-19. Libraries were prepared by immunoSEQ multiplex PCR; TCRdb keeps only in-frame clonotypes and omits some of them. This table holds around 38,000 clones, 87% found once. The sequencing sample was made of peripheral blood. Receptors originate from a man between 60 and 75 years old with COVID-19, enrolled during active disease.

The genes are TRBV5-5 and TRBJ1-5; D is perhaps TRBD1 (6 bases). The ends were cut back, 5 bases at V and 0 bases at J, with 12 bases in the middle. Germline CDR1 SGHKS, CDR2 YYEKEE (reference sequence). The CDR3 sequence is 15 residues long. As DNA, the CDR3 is TGTGCCAGCAGACAGGGACGGACTAGCAATCAGCCCCAGCATTTT. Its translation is CASRQGRTSNQPQHF.

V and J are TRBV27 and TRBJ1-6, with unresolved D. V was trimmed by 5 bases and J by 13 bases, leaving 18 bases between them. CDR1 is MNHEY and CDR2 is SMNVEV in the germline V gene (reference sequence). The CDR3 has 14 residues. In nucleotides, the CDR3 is TGTGCCAGCAGTCCCCGACGGGGAATGGGCCCCCTCCACTTT. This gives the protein CASSPRRGMGPLHF.

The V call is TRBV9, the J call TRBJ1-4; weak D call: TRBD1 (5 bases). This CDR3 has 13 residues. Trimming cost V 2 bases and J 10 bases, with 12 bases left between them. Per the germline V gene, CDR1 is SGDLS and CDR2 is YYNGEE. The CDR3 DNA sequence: TGTGCCAGCAGCGTCTTATCGGGGGGAAAACTGTTTTTT. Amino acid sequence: CASSVLSGGKLFF.

CDR3 protein: CASSQDTGYGYTF. In nucleotides, the CDR3 is TGCGCCAGCAGCCAAGACACAGGCTATGGCTACACCTTC. This rearrangement joins TRBV4-1 to TRBJ1-2; a possible D gene is TRBD1 (5 bases). V shed 0 bases and J shed 4 bases, with 6 bases lying between them. There are 13 residues in the CDR3. From germline, CDR1 is MGHRA and CDR2 YSYEKL.

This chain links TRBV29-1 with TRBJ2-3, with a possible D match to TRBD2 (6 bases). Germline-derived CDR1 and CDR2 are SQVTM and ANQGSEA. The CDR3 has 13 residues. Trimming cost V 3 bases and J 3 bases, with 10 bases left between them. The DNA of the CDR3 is TGCAGCGTTGACCTCGGGGGTACAGATACGCAGTATTTT. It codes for CSVDLGGTDTQYF.

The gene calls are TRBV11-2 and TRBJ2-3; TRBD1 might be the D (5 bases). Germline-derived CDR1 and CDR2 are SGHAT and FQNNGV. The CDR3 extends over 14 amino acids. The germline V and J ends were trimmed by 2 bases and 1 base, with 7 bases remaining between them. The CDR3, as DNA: TGTGCCAGCAGCTTAAGCAGGGGCACAGATACGCAGTATTTT. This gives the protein CASSLSRGTDTQYF.

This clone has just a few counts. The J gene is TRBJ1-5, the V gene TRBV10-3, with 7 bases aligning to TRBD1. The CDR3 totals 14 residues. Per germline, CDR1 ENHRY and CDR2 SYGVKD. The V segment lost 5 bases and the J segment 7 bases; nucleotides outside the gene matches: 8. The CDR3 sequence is CAISRGQEGQPQHF. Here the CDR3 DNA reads TGTGCCATCAGTCGTGGACAGGAGGGCCAGCCCCAGCATTTT.

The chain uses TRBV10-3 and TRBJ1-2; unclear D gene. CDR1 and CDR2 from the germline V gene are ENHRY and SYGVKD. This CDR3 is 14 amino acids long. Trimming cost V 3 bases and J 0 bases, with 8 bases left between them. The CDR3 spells CAISDPLANYGYTF. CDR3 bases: TGTGCCATCAGTGATCCCCTAGCTAACTATGGCTACACCTTC.

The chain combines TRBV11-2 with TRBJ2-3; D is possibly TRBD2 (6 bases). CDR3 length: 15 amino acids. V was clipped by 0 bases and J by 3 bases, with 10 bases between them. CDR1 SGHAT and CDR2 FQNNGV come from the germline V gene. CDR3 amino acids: CASSLDRTTTDTQYF. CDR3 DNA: TGTGCCAGCAGCTTAGATCGGACTACGACAGATACGCAGTATTTT.

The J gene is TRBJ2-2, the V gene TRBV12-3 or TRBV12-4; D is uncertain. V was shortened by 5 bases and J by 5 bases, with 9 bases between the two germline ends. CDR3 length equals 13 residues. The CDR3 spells CASSKTQTGELFF. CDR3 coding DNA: TGTGCCAGCAGTAAAACTCAAACCGGGGAGCTGTTTTTT.

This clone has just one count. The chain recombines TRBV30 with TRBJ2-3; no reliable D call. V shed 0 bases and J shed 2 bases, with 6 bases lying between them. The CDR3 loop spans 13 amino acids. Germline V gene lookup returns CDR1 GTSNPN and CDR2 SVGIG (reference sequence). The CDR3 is CAWSVLNTDTQYF. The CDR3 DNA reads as TGTGCCTGGAGTGTACTGAACACAGATACGCAGTATTTT.

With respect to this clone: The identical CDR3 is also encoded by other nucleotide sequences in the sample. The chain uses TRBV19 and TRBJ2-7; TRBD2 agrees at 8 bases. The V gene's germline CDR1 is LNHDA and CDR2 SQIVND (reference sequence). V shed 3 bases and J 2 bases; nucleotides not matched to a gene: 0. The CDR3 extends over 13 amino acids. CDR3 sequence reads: CASSIGRAYEQYF. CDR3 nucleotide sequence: TGTGCCAGTAGTATCGGGAGGGCCTACGAGCAGTACTTC. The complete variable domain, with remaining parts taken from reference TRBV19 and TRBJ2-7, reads DGGITQSPKYLFRKEGQNVTLSCEQNLNHDAMYWYRQDPGQGLRLIYYSQIVNDFQKGDIAEGYSVSREKKESFPLTVTSAQKNPTAFYLCASSIGRAYEQYFGPGTRLTVT.

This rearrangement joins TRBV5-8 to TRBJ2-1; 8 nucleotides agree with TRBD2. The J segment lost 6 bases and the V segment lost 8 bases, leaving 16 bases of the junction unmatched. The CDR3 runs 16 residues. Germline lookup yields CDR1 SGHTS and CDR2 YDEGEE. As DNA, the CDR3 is TGTGCCAGTTCAATGGTTAGCGGGAATCGGGCCAATGAGCAGTTCTTC. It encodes CASSMVSGNRANEQFF.

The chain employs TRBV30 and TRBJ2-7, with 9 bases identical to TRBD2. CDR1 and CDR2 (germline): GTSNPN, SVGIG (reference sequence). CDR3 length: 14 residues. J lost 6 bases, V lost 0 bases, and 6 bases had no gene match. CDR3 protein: CAWSVGGRAAEQYF. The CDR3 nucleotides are TGTGCCTGGAGTGTCGGCGGGAGGGCGGCCGAGCAGTACTTC. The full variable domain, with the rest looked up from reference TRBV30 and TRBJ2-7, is SQTIHQWPATLVQPVGSPLSLECTVEGTSNPNLYWYRQAAGRGLQLLFYSVGIGQISSEVPQNLSASRPQDRQFILSSKKLLLSDSGFYLCAWSVGGRAAEQYFGPGTRLTVT.

CDR3 loop: CASSSGQGLTRGANVLTF. For the CDR3, the DNA is TGTGCCAGCAGCTCCGGACAGGGCCTCACTCGTGGGGCCAACGTCCTGACTTTC. The V call is TRBV9, the J call TRBJ2-6; 8 bases line up with TRBD1. Trimming removed 4 bases from V and 3 bases from J; junction bases left unmatched: 12. Germline values: CDR1 SGDLS, CDR2 YYNGEE. The CDR3 runs 18 residues.

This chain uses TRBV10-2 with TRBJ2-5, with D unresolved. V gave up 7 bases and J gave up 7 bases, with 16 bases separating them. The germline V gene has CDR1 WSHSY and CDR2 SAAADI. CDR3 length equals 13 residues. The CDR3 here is CASNELTDRTQYF. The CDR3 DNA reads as TGCGCCAGCAACGAACTCACCGATAGGACCCAGTACTTC.

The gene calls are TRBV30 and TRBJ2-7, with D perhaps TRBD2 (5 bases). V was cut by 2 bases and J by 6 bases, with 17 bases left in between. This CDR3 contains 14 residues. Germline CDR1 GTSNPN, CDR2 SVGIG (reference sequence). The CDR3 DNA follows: TGTGCCTGGAGTCCGGGGTGGAAATCAGGCGAGCAGTACTTC. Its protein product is CAWSPGWKSGEQYF.

The CDR3 coding sequence is TGTGCCAGCAGTGACGGACAGGGTGCAGATACGCAGTATTTT. Its translation: CASSDGQGADTQYF. The chain is built from TRBV27 and TRBJ2-3; 8 positions match TRBD1. The trim removed 5 bases at V and 4 bases at J, leaving 5 bases unmatched. From germline, CDR1 is MNHEY and CDR2 SMNVEV (reference sequence). The CDR3 length is 14 residues.